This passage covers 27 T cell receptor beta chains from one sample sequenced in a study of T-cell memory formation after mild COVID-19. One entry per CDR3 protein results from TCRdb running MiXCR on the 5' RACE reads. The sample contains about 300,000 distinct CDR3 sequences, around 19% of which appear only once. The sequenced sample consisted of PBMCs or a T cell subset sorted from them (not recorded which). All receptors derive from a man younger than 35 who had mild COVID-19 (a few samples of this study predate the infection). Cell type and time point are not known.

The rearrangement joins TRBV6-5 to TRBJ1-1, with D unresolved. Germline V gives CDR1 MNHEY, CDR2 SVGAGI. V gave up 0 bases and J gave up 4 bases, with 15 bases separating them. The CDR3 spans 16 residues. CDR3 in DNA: TGTGCCAGCAGTTACTCGATTGGTCCAGAGTCCACTGAAGCTTTCTTT. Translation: CASSYSIGPESTEAFF.

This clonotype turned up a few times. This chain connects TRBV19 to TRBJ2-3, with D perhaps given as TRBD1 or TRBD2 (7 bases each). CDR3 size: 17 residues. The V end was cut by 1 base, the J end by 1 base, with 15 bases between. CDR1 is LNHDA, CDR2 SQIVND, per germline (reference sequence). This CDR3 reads CASSIGGGQQGTDTQYF. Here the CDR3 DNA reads TGTGCCAGTAGTATAGGCGGGGGACAGCAGGGCACAGATACGCAGTATTTT.

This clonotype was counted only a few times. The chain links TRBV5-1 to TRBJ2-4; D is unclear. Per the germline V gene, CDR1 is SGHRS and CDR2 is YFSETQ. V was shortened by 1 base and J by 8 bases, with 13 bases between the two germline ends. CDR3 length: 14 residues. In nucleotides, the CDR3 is TGCGCCAGCAGCTTGAGTTCCTTCATCGACATTCAGTACTTC. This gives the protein CASSLSSFIDIQYF. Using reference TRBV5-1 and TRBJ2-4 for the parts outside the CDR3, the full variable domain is KAGVTQTPRYLIKTRGQQVTLSCSPISGHRSVSWYQQTPGQGLQFLFEYFSETQRNKGNFPGRFSGRQFSNSRSEMNVSTLELGDSALYLCASSLSSFIDIQYFGAGTRLSVL.

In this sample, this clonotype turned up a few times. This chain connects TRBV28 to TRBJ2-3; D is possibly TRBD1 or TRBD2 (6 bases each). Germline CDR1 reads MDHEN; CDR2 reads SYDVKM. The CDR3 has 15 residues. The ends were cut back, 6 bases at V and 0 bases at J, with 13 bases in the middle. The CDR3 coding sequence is TGTGCCAGCAGCCGGAGGGGGGCTAGCACAGATACGCAGTATTTT. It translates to CASSRRGASTDTQYF.

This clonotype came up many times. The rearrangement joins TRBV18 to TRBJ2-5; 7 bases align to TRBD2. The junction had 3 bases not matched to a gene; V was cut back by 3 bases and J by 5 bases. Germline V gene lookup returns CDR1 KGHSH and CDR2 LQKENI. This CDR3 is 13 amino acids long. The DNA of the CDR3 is TGTGCCAGCTCACCGAGGCGGGGGGAGACCCAGTACTTC. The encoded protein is CASSPRRGETQYF.

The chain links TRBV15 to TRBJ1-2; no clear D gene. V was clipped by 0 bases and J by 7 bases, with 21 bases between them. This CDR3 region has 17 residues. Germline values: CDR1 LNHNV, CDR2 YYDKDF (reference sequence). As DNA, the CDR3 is TGTGCCACCAGCAGAGATAGGGCCACTTTAGGCTACGCTGGCTACACCTTC. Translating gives CATSRDRATLGYAGYTF.

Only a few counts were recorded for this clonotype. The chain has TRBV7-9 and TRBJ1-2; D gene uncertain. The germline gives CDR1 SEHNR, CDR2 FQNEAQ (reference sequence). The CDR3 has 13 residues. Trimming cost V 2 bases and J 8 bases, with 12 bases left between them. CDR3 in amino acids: CASSLRDSGGYTF. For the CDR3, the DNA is TGTGCCAGCAGCTTAAGGGATTCGGGCGGCTACACCTTC.

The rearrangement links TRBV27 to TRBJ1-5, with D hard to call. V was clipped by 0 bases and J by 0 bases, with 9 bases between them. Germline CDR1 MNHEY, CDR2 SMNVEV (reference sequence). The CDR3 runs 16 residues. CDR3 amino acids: CASSLSGPGSNQPQHF. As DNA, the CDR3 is TGTGCCAGCAGTTTATCGGGTCCGGGTAGCAATCAGCCCCAGCATTTT.

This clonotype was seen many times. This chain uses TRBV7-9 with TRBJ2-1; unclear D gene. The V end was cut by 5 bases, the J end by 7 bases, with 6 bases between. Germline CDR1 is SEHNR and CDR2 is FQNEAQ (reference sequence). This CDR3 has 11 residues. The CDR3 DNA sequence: TGTGCCAGCAGCCCCCAGAATGAGCAGTTCTTC. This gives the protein CASSPQNEQFF. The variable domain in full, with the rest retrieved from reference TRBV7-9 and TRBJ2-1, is DTGVSQNPRHKITKRGQNVTFRCDPISEHNRLYWYRQTLGQGPEFLTYFQNEAQLEKSRLLSDRFSAERPKGSFSTLEIQRTEQGDSAMYLCASSPQNEQFFGPGTRLTVL.

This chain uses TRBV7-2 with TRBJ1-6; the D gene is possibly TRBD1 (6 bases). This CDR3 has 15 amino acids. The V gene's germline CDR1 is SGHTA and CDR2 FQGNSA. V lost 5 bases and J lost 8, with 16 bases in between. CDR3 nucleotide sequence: TGTGCCAGCAGCAAAAACAGGGTAGGGGATTCACCCCTCCACTTT. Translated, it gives CASSKNRVGDSPLHF.

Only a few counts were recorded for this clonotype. In nucleotides, the CDR3 is TGTGCCTGGAGAGTACGTCCCAATTCACCCCTCCACTTT. Its protein is CAWRVRPNSPLHF. V and J are TRBV30 and TRBJ1-6; D not certain. The CDR3 runs 13 residues. CDR1 and CDR2 (germline): GTSNPN, SVGIG (reference sequence). The V and J ends lost 3 bases and 7 bases respectively, with 10 bases between them.

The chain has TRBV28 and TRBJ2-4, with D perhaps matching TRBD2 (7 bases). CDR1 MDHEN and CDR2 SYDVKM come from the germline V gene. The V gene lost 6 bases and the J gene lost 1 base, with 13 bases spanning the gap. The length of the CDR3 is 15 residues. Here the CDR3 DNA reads TGTGCCAGCAGCTCCCGGGGGGCGGCCAAAAACATTCAGTACTTC. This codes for CASSSRGAAKNIQYF.

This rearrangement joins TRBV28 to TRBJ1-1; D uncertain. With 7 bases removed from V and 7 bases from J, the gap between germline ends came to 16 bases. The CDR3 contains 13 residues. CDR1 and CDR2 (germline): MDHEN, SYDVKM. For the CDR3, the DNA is TGTGCCAGCACCGTACCGCCCCGCAGTGAAGCTTTCTTT. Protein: CASTVPPRSEAFF.

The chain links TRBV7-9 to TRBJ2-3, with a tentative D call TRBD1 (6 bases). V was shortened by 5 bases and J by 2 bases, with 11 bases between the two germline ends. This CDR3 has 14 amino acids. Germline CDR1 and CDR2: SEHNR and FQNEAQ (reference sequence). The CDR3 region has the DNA TGTGCCAGCAGCCAGGGGAGTTTCACAGATACGCAGTATTTT. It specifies CASSQGSFTDTQYF.

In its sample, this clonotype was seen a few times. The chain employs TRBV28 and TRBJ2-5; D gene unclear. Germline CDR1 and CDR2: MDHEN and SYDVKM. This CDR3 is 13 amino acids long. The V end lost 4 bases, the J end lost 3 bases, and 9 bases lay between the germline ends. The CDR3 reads CASSSIPEETQYF. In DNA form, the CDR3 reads TGTGCCAGCAGTTCAATACCCGAAGAGACCCAGTACTTC.

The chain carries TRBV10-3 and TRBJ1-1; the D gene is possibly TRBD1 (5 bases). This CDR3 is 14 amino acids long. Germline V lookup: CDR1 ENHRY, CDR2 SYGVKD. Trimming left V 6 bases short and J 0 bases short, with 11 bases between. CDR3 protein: CAISSGPMNTEAFF. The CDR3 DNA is TGTGCCATCAGCTCGGGACCGATGAACACTGAAGCTTTCTTT.

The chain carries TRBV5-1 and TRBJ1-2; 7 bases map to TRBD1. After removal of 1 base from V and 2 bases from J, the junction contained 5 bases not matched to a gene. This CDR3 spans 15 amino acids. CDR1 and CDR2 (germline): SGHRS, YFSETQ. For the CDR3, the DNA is TGCGCCAGCAGCTTGCCAGGACAGGACAACTATGGCTACACCTTC. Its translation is CASSLPGQDNYGYTF.

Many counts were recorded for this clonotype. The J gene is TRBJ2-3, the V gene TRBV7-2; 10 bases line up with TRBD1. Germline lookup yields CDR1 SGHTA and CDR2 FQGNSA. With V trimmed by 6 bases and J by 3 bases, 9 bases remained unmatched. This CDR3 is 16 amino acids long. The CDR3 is CASSYTPGQGTDTQYF. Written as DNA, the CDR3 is TGTGCCAGCAGTTATACTCCGGGACAGGGGACAGATACGCAGTATTTT.

Written as DNA, the CDR3 is TGCAGTGCGGCGGGACAGGGGTTTGCTGGCTACACCTTC. Translation: CSAAGQGFAGYTF. The chain couples TRBV20-1 to TRBJ1-2, with 10 bases fitting TRBD1. V lost 6 bases, J lost 7 bases, and 8 bases stayed unmatched. This CDR3 is 13 amino acids long. Germline values: CDR1 DFQATT, CDR2 SNEGSKA (reference sequence).

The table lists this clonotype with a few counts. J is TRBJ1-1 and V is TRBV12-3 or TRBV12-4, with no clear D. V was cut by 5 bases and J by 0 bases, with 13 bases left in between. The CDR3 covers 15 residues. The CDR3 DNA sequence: TGTGCCAGCAGTCCCCCCCGGGAACTGAACACTGAAGCTTTCTTT. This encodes CASSPPRELNTEAFF.

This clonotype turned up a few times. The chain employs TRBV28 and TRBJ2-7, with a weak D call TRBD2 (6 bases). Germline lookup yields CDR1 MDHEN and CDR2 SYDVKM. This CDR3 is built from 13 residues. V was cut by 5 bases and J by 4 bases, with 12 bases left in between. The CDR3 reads CASSGGTVYEQYV. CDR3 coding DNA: TGTGCCAGCAGTGGCGGGACGGTATACGAGCAGTACGTC.

Here the CDR3 reads CASSEGGRGETQYF. CDR3 coding DNA: TGCGCCAGCAGTGAAGGAGGGAGAGGAGAGACCCAGTACTTC. The chain uses TRBV10-2 and TRBJ2-5; D may be TRBD2 (6 bases). CDR1 and CDR2 from the germline V gene are WSHSY and SAAADI. With 3 bases removed from V and 4 bases from J, the gap between germline ends came to 12 bases. This CDR3 has 14 residues.

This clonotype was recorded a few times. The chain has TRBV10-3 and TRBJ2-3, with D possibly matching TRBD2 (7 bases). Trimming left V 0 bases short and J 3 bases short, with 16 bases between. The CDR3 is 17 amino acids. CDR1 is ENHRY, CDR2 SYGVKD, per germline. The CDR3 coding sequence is TGTGCCATCAGTGAGTCCTCCGGGGGGCGGGGGACAGATACGCAGTATTTT. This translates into CAISESSGGRGTDTQYF.

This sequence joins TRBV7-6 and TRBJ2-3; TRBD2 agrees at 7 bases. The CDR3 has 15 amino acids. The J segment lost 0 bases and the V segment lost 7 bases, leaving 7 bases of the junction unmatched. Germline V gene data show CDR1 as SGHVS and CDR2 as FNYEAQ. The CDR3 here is CASTLSGTSTDTQYF. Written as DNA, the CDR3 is TGTGCCAGCACCTTGAGCGGGACTAGCACAGATACGCAGTATTTT.

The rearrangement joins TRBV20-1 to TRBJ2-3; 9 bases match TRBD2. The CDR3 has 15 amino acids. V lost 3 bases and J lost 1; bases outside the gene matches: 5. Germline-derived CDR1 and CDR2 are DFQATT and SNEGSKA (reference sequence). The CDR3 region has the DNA TGCAGTGCTAGTAGGGCTAGCGGGGGCACAGATACGCAGTATTTT. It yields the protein CSASRASGGTDTQYF.

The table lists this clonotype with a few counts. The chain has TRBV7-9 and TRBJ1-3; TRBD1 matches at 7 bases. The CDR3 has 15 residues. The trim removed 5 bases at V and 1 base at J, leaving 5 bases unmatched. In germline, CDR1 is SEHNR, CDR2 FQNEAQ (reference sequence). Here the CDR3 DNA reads TGTGCCAGCAGCACTCGCAGGGGGTCTGGAAACACCATATATTTT. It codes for CASSTRRGSGNTIYF.

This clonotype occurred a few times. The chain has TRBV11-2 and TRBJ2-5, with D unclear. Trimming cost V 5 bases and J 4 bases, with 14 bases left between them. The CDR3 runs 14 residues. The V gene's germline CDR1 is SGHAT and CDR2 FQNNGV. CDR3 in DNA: TGTGCCAGCAGCCCTGGGGTAGTCGGAGAGACCCAGTACTTC. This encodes CASSPGVVGETQYF.